This T cell receptor (beta chain) was recovered during a study of blood T cells in healthy people across ages. The CDR3 is 17 amino acids. Germline V lookup: CDR1 SGHTA, CDR2 FQGTGA. Trimming cost V 3 bases and J 1 base; bases outside gene matches: 7. This clonotype occurred many times. Primers used in a second PCR of about 6 to 11 cycles were a sample-barcoded 5' primer and a J-beta primer mix. TCRdb ran MiXCR on the 5' RACE reads and lists one entry per CDR3 protein. The sample contains approximately 800,000 distinct CDR3 sequences, about 47% of which appear only once. The sequence was obtained from a man older than 75 in good health. The chain carries TRBV7-3 and TRBJ2-5; TRBD2 matches at 11 bases. The sample consisted of blood. CDR3 sequence: CASSLGAGTSGQETQYF. The CDR3 bases are TGTGCCAGCAGCTTGGGCGCCGGGACTAGCGGCCAAGAGACCCAGTACTTC.